These 28 T cell receptor beta chains were sequenced from one sample in a study of T cells after yellow fever vaccination. TCRdb itself ran the 5' RACE reads through MiXCR, one entry per CDR3 protein. The data show around 550,000 distinct CDR3 sequences, roughly 19% seen once. The sample here was PBMCs, taken 15 days after the yellow fever booster vaccination. The source is a man aged 30 to 39 who received the YFV17D yellow fever vaccine.

The table lists this clonotype with a few counts. This chain links TRBV28 with TRBJ2-1; no reliable D call. The CDR3 runs to 15 residues. Germline CDR1 MDHEN, CDR2 SYDVKM. Trimming removed 4 bases at V and 5 bases at J, with 15 bases between. The CDR3 nucleotides read TGTGCCAGCAGTTCTGCTGGTGCTGGGAACAATGAGCAGTTCTTC. Protein product: CASSSAGAGNNEQFF.

The sample holds a few counts of this clonotype. This chain uses TRBV7-2 with TRBJ2-7; D gene unclear. V shed 1 base and J shed 6 bases, with 7 bases lying between them. Germline V gene lookup returns CDR1 SGHTA and CDR2 FQGNSA. CDR3 length: 12 residues. The DNA of the CDR3 is TGTGCCAGCAGCTTAGGATTGACCGAGCAGTACTTC. Its translation: CASSLGLTEQYF.

The chain recombines TRBV6-2 or TRBV6-3 with TRBJ2-1; TRBD2 matches 10 bases. The germline V gene has CDR1 MNHEY and CDR2 SVGEGT. V gave up 2 bases and J gave up 5 bases; unmatched junction bases: 18. This CDR3 comprises 20 residues. The CDR3 nucleotides read TGTGCCAGCAGTTACCACCGGGACTTTGAGCGGGGGGGGCCACACAATGAGCAGTTCTTC. Its translation is CASSYHRDFERGGPHNEQFF.

The chain employs TRBV4-3 and TRBJ2-3; a weak D match, TRBD2 (6 bases). CDR3 length equals 16 residues. Trimming took off 1 base at V and 2 bases at J, with 13 bases between the two ends. The germline V gene has CDR1 LGHNA and CDR2 YSLEER. The CDR3 region has the DNA TGCGCCAGCAGCCAAGGGATGGGGGGATTCACAGATACGCAGTATTTT. It translates to CASSQGMGGFTDTQYF.

The chain has TRBV4-2 and TRBJ2-1; D is uncertain. Germline-derived CDR1 and CDR2 are LGHNA and YNFKEQ. CDR3 length equals 16 residues. V was clipped by 1 base and J by 10 bases, with 20 bases between them. The CDR3 DNA reads as TGTGCCAGCAGCCAAGGGACCTATAATTCAGTTTTGGAGCAGTTCTTC. This translates into CASSQGTYNSVLEQFF.

The chain employs TRBV20-1 and TRBJ2-5; TRBD2 matches at 9 bases. Trimming at V came to 5 bases and at J to 5 bases, leaving 9 bases not matched to a gene. The CDR3 length is 14 residues. CDR1 is DFQATT and CDR2 is SNEGSKA in the germline V gene (reference sequence). The CDR3 DNA reads TGCAGTGCTCCGGCGGGAGGGCCCTCGGAGACCCAGTACTTC. Residues: CSAPAGGPSETQYF.

This clonotype appeared once. V is TRBV7-2 and J is TRBJ2-3; maybe TRBD2 (6 bases). There are 16 residues in the CDR3. V gave up 1 base and J gave up 4 bases, with 15 bases separating them. Per the germline V gene, CDR1 is SGHTA and CDR2 is FQGNSA. The CDR3 nucleotides are TGTGCCAGCAGCTTAGGTGGTTCGGGAGTTTCAGATACGCAGTATTTT. It translates to CASSLGGSGVSDTQYF.

This clonotype was recorded many times. The chain couples TRBV5-1 to TRBJ2-5, with a tentative D call TRBD1 (6 bases). The CDR3 sequence is 15 residues long. V was cut by 0 bases and J by 2 bases, with 11 bases left in between. CDR1 SGHRS and CDR2 YFSETQ come from the germline V gene. CDR3 DNA sequence: TGCGCCAGCAGCTTGGGAGGGACAAATCAAGAGACCCAGTACTTC. Protein sequence: CASSLGGTNQETQYF.

This clonotype was observed a handful of times. V and J are TRBV6-2 or TRBV6-3 and TRBJ2-4; D remains unclear. Germline CDR1 reads MNHEY; CDR2 reads SVGEGT. Trimming shortened V by 0 bases and J by 0 bases, and 9 bases separated the two germline ends. This CDR3 is 16 amino acids long. Here the CDR3 DNA reads TGTGCCAGCAGTTACTCACTCTTCCTAGCCAAAAACATTCAGTACTTC. Protein: CASSYSLFLAKNIQYF.

In the case of this clonotype: Germline and junction disagree at one end, which may indicate a read error. The chain uses TRBV12-3 or TRBV12-4 and TRBJ1-6; D gene ambiguous. This CDR3 comprises 12 residues. The CDR3 bases are TGTGCCAGCAGTTCTGACACATCACCCCCCCACTTT. Protein product: CASSSDTSPPHF.

The chain couples TRBV7-9 to TRBJ2-3; D possibly corresponds to TRBD2 (6 bases). Germline assignment: CDR1 SEHNR and CDR2 FQNEAQ (reference sequence). This CDR3 has 17 residues. V lost 8 bases and J lost 3, with 24 bases in between. The CDR3 nucleotides are TGTGCCAGCGCCGCCAAACCCGCCGGAGGGCCAACAGATACGCAGTATTTT. Translating it yields CASAAKPAGGPTDTQYF.

The chain couples TRBV11-2 to TRBJ2-1, with D unclear. Germline CDR1 and CDR2: SGHAT and FQNNGV. V was pared by 4 bases and J by 5 bases, with 9 bases between. The CDR3 is 13 amino acids. CDR3 DNA: TGTGCCAGCAGCTCATACGGCCACAATGAGCAGTTCTTC. The encoded protein is CASSSYGHNEQFF.

V is TRBV29-1 and J is TRBJ1-5; no clear D gene. The V gene lost 4 bases and the J gene lost 7 bases, with 14 bases spanning the gap. The CDR3 contains 13 residues. Germline V lookup: CDR1 SQVTM, CDR2 ANQGSEA. The CDR3 reads CSVVPGSGQPQHF. CDR3 sequence (DNA): TGCAGCGTTGTGCCGGGGTCAGGCCAGCCCCAGCATTTT.

The CDR3 sequence: CASSPKREETDTQYF. The CDR3 region has the DNA TGTGCCAGCAGCCCGAAGCGGGAGGAAACAGATACGCAGTATTTT. The chain joins TRBV7-2 to TRBJ2-3, with 9 bases aligning to TRBD2. The CDR3 length is 15 residues. The germline CDR1 and CDR2 sequences are SGHTA and FQGNSA. Germline trimming cut 5 bases from V and 3 bases from J; bases unmatched to any gene: 6.

This clonotype was picked up a small number of times. The rearrangement uses TRBV30 and TRBJ2-1, with no clear D. Between the trimmed V and J ends, which lost 8 bases and 2 bases, there was a span of 13 bases. This CDR3 has 13 residues. Germline V CDR1 and CDR2: GTSNPN, SVGIG (reference sequence). The CDR3 region is CARASATYNEQFF. Here the CDR3 DNA reads TGTGCCCGAGCCAGCGCGACCTACAATGAGCAGTTCTTC.

The chain uses TRBV7-2 and TRBJ1-3; D is uncertain. This CDR3 has 17 amino acids. The ends were cut back, 5 bases at V and 1 base at J, with 18 bases in the middle. The germline V gene encodes CDR1 SGHTA and CDR2 FQGNSA. The DNA of the CDR3 is TGTGCCAGCAGCCTAAGCGCGGGTTTACAGTCTGGAAACACCATATATTTT. It specifies CASSLSAGLQSGNTIYF.

This sequence joins TRBV12-3 or TRBV12-4 and TRBJ1-4; a possible D gene is TRBD1 (5 bases). Trimming stripped 6 bases from V and 3 bases from J, with 14 bases between. The CDR3 totals 15 residues. CDR3 sequence reads: CASRHSGPANEKLFF. CDR3 sequence (DNA): TGTGCCAGCAGGCACTCGGGGCCGGCTAATGAAAAACTGTTTTTT.

The rearrangement links TRBV5-1 to TRBJ2-3, with D possibly TRBD2 on 6 matching bases. The CDR3 consists of 15 residues. Germline-derived CDR1 and CDR2 are SGHRS and YFSETQ. V shed 4 bases and J shed 1 base, with 13 bases lying between them. CDR3 DNA sequence: TGCGCCAGCAGCATTCTAGCGACCGGCACAGATACGCAGTATTTT. Amino acid sequence: CASSILATGTDTQYF. The whole variable domain, remainder taken from reference TRBV5-1 and TRBJ2-3, is KAGVTQTPRYLIKTRGQQVTLSCSPISGHRSVSWYQQTPGQGLQFLFEYFSETQRNKGNFPGRFSGRQFSNSRSEMNVSTLELGDSALYLCASSILATGTDTQYFGPGTRLTVL.

V gene TRBV10-3 combines with J gene TRBJ2-1, with D perhaps being TRBD1 or TRBD2 (7 bases each). This CDR3 is 16 amino acids long. The germline V gene encodes CDR1 ENHRY and CDR2 SYGVKD. Trimming pared 6 bases from V and 2 bases from J, leaving 17 bases between. This chain's CDR3 is CAIRASGGGTYNEQFF. CDR3 DNA: TGTGCCATCAGGGCCTCAGGGGGGGGCACCTACAATGAGCAGTTCTTC.

This clonotype was counted a few times. V and J are TRBV7-2 and TRBJ1-4; D perhaps matches TRBD1 (5 bases). Germline-derived CDR1 and CDR2 are SGHTA and FQGNSA. The V end was cut by 5 bases, the J end by 10 bases, with 23 bases between. The CDR3 is made up of 16 amino acids. The CDR3 nucleotides read TGTGCCAGCAGCCCCCCCGCCGTAGGGGCGTCCCGAAAACTGTTTTTT. Amino acids: CASSPPAVGASRKLFF.

The rearrangement links TRBV20-1 to TRBJ1-1, with 7 bases that match TRBD1. Per the germline V gene, CDR1 is DFQATT and CDR2 is SNEGSKA (reference sequence). The J segment lost 1 base and the V segment lost 6 bases, leaving 5 bases of the junction unmatched. The CDR3 covers 13 residues. This CDR3 reads CSALDRENTEAFF. CDR3 nucleotides: TGCAGTGCCCTCGACAGGGAGAACACTGAAGCTTTCTTT.

The gene calls are TRBV11-2 and TRBJ2-2; tentatively, D is TRBD2 (5 bases). Germline lookup yields CDR1 SGHAT and CDR2 FQNNGV. V gave up 5 bases and J gave up 5 bases, with 18 bases separating them. The CDR3 totals 16 residues. CDR3: CASSPPHGDRTGELFF. DNA for the CDR3: TGTGCCAGCAGCCCACCCCACGGGGATCGAACCGGGGAGCTGTTTTTT.

This clonotype has only a few counts. The V call is TRBV29-1, the J call TRBJ2-2; 9 bases align to TRBD1. Germline V gene sequence: CDR1 SQVTM, CDR2 ANQGSEA. This CDR3 comprises 16 residues. J lost 1 base, V lost 4 bases, and 7 bases had no gene match. The CDR3 nucleotides are TGCAGCGTTGCGGATACGGGACAGGGGAACACCGGGGAGCTGTTTTTT. Protein: CSVADTGQGNTGELFF.

This clonotype has a count of ten or more. The V and J genes are TRBV5-8 and TRBJ2-1, with 9 bases that match TRBD1. In germline, CDR1 is SGHTS, CDR2 YDEGEE. The CDR3 contains 15 residues. J lost 1 base, V lost 4 bases, and 3 bases had no gene match. CDR3 nucleotide sequence: TGTGCCAGCAGCCAGGGACAGGGATCCTACAATGAGCAGTTCTTC. Protein product: CASSQGQGSYNEQFF.

The chain employs TRBV28 and TRBJ2-2, with D possibly TRBD2 on 6 matching bases. V was shortened by 2 bases and J by 1 base, with 8 bases between the two germline ends. This CDR3 is 15 amino acids long. Looked up from germline, CDR1 is MDHEN and CDR2 is SYDVKM. CDR3 nucleotide sequence: TGTGCCAGCAGTTTACCAGCGGGGAACACCGGGGAGCTGTTTTTT. This gives the protein CASSLPAGNTGELFF.

This clonotype was recorded at least ten times. The chain links TRBV15 to TRBJ2-2; a weak D match, TRBD2 (5 bases). This CDR3 has 15 residues. V dropped 1 base and J dropped 6 bases, with 12 bases sitting between them. The germline V gene encodes CDR1 LNHNV and CDR2 YYDKDF (reference sequence). The CDR3 coding sequence is TGTGCCACCAGCAGAGTTCGGGGTCTCGCCGGGGAGCTGTTTTTT. Its translation: CATSRVRGLAGELFF.

The chain has TRBV28 and TRBJ2-2, with TRBD1 as a possible D gene (5 bases). V was cut by 6 bases and J by 4 bases, with 24 bases left in between. Germline V gene lookup returns CDR1 MDHEN and CDR2 SYDVKM. The CDR3 consists of 18 residues. CDR3 amino acids: CASRPNAGRAHGTGELFF. CDR3 sequence (DNA): TGTGCCAGCAGACCAAACGCCGGCAGGGCGCATGGCACCGGGGAGCTGTTTTTT. The full variable domain, completed using reference TRBV28 and TRBJ2-2, is DVKVTQSSRYLVKRTGEKVFLECVQDMDHENMFWYRQDPGLGLRLIYFSYDVKMKEKGDIPEGYSVSREKKERFSLILESASTNQTSMYLCASRPNAGRAHGTGELFFGEGSRLTVL.

The table lists this clonotype with many counts. V usage is TRBV20-1 and J usage is TRBJ2-5; D perhaps matches TRBD2 (6 bases). Trimming removed 3 bases from V and 4 bases from J, with 18 bases in between. The CDR3 contains 15 residues. Looked up from germline, CDR1 is DFQATT and CDR2 is SNEGSKA (reference sequence). The CDR3 loop is CSARGAAGMAETQYF. CDR3 bases: TGCAGTGCTAGGGGAGCGGCGGGGATGGCAGAGACCCAGTACTTC.